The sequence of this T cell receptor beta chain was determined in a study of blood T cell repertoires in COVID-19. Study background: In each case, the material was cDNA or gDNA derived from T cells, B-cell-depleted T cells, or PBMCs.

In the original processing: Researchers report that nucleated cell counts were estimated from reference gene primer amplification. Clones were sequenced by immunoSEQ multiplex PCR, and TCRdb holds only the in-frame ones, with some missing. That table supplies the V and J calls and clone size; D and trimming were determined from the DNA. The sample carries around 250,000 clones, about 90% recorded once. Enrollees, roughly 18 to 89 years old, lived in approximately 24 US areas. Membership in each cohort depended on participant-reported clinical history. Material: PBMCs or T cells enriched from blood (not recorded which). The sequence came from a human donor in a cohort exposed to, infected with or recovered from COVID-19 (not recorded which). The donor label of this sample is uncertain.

The CDR3: CASSDLRGAEKLFF. The CDR3 region has the DNA TGCGCCAGCAGCGACCTCAGGGGCGCAGAAAAACTGTTTTTT. The chain couples TRBV4-1 to TRBJ1-4; tentatively, D is TRBD1 (6 bases). V gave up 5 bases and J gave up 8 bases, with 15 bases separating them. The germline gives CDR1 MGHRA, CDR2 YSYEKL. This CDR3 region has 14 residues.